Shown below are 15 T cell receptor beta chains from a single sample sequenced in a study of shared clonotypes between healthy human individuals (dated by TCRdb to between 2020 and 2021). Libraries came from the immunoSEQ multiplex PCR assay. The source is immuneACCESS, and TCRdb retained only in-frame sequences with V and J called. Part of the clones is not carried over; for the studies checked, unresolved V genes explain less than half of this, and the remainder is unexplained. The sample table holds 500,000 or so clones, of which 90% to 97% were seen once. The ten largest make up about 0.068% of the sample. The sequenced sample consisted of naive CD4+ T cells sorted from blood. The cell subset or site label, read with the paper, signifies: CD45RA+ positively selected. The receptor source for this set is a woman aged 25 to 39 in good health.

The V gene is TRBV7-8, the J gene TRBJ2-1, with D perhaps matching TRBD2 (6 bases). V gave up 5 bases and J gave up 14 bases, with 19 bases separating them. This CDR3 has 13 residues. Germline V gene lookup returns CDR1 SGHVS and CDR2 FQNEAQ. The DNA for the CDR3 is TGTGCCAGCAGCCCCACCGCCACTAGCTCAAAGTTCTTC. It translates to CASSPTATSSKFF. The whole variable domain, filled in from reference TRBV7-8 and TRBJ2-1, reads GAGVSQSPRYKVAKRGQDVALRCDPISGHVSLFWYQQALGQGPEFLTYFQNEAQLDKSGLPSDRFFAERPEGSVSTLKIQRTQQEDSAVYLCASSPTATSSKFFGPGTRLTVL.

The rearrangement links TRBV11-2 to TRBJ2-1, with TRBD1 matching over 9 bases. The CDR3 runs to 17 residues. J lost 5 bases, V lost 4 bases, and 12 bases had no gene match. Germline values: CDR1 SGHAT, CDR2 FQNNGV. The CDR3 DNA follows: TGTGCCAGCAGCTCTGGAAAGGAGGGACAGGGTAACAATGAGCAGTTCTTC. It codes for CASSSGKEGQGNNEQFF.

The gene calls are TRBV5-1 and TRBJ1-1, with D hard to call. CDR1 and CDR2 (germline): SGHRS, YFSETQ. The CDR3 has 14 amino acids. V dropped 1 base and J dropped 1 base, with 8 bases sitting between them. For the CDR3, the DNA is TGCGCCAGCAGCTTGTCTGTACCGAACACTGAAGCTTTCTTT. Protein: CASSLSVPNTEAFF.

This clone was found once. The rearrangement uses TRBV9 and TRBJ1-1; D is possibly TRBD1 (6 bases). This CDR3 comprises 13 residues. Germline lookup yields CDR1 SGDLS and CDR2 YYNGEE. Trimming shortened V by 4 bases and J by 3 bases, and 10 bases separated the two germline ends. DNA of the CDR3: TGTGCCAGCAGCCTTAGACAGGACACTGAAGCTTTCTTT. Its translation is CASSLRQDTEAFF.

The CDR3 DNA follows: TGCGCCAGCAGCGCGTCCCCAGGCTGGACCAATGAGCAGTTCTTC. Its protein is CASSASPGWTNEQFF. The V call is TRBV5-1, the J call TRBJ2-1; D gene ambiguous. The CDR3 runs 15 residues. Trimming took off 4 bases at V and 6 bases at J, with 17 bases between the two ends. The V gene's germline CDR1 is SGHRS and CDR2 YFSETQ.

With regard to this clone: In the same sample, other DNA sequences code for this CDR3. The rearrangement links TRBV29-1 to TRBJ1-1, with 7 bases identical to TRBD1. CDR1 and CDR2 (germline): SQVTM, ANQGSEA. CDR3 length equals 13 residues. The V segment lost 6 bases and the J segment 0 bases; nucleotides outside the gene matches: 4. CDR3 sequence reads: CSVDRAMNTEAFF. CDR3 sequence (DNA): TGCAGCGTCGACAGGGCTATGAACACTGAAGCTTTCTTT.

The genes are TRBV28 and TRBJ1-5; D ambiguous. Looked up from germline, CDR1 is MDHEN and CDR2 is SYDVKM. The V end lost 10 bases, the J end lost 0 bases, and 16 bases lay between the germline ends. This CDR3 comprises 15 residues. The CDR3 is CAIRRFGDSNQPQHF. CDR3 DNA sequence: TGTGCCATTCGTCGGTTCGGGGATAGCAATCAGCCCCAGCATTTT.

The gene calls are TRBV28 and TRBJ2-3; TRBD2 matches 7 bases. J gave up 1 base and V 7 bases, and 11 bases lay outside the gene matches. The V gene's germline CDR1 is MDHEN and CDR2 SYDVKM. The CDR3 loop spans 16 amino acids. CDR3 loop: CASNKPAGIGTDTQYF. CDR3 DNA sequence: TGTGCCAGCAATAAACCAGCGGGGATTGGCACAGATACGCAGTATTTT.

Written as DNA, the CDR3 is TGTGCCAGTAGTACCTTACGAGGGTTGGCCAAAAACATTCAGTACTTC. Its protein product is CASSTLRGLAKNIQYF. The V and J genes are TRBV19 and TRBJ2-4; D is perhaps TRBD2 (5 bases). The germline gives CDR1 LNHDA, CDR2 SQIVND (reference sequence). The CDR3 is 16 amino acids. V lost 4 bases and J lost 1, with 14 bases in between. Full variable domain (missing parts from reference TRBV19 and TRBJ2-4): DGGITQSPKYLFRKEGQNVTLSCEQNLNHDAMYWYRQDPGQGLRLIYYSQIVNDFQKGDIAEGYSVSREKKESFPLTVTSAQKNPTAFYLCASSTLRGLAKNIQYFGAGTRLSVL.

The chain joins TRBV7-9 to TRBJ1-4; D gene ambiguous. Deletions cut 1 base from V and 8 bases from J, with 20 bases between. The CDR3 contains 17 residues. Germline V gives CDR1 SEHNR, CDR2 FQNEAQ (reference sequence). CDR3 residues: CASSLGVQSVEGEKLFF. CDR3 in DNA: TGTGCCAGCAGCTTAGGGGTTCAGTCGGTGGAAGGAGAAAAACTGTTTTTT.

V and J are TRBV30 and TRBJ1-1; no clear D gene. The CDR3 contains 11 residues. Germline V CDR1 and CDR2: GTSNPN, SVGIG (reference sequence). V lost 3 bases and J lost 11, with 13 bases in between. For the CDR3, the DNA is TGTGCCTGGAGAACCGCGGGTAGGGCTTTCTTT. Amino acids: CAWRTAGRAFF.

The chain carries TRBV27 and TRBJ2-7, with D possibly matching TRBD1 (6 bases). This CDR3 region has 17 residues. CDR1 and CDR2 from the germline V gene are MNHEY and SMNVEV (reference sequence). The V end lost 4 bases, the J end lost 3 bases, and 22 bases lay between the germline ends. Written as DNA, the CDR3 is TGTGCCAGCAGTTCCTCAGCACCAGGGGACCTAGTCTACGAGCAGTACTTC. Encoded protein: CASSSSAPGDLVYEQYF.

The gene calls are TRBV21-1 and TRBJ1-1. TRBV21-1 is a pseudogene segment. The CDR3 loop spans 12 amino acids. The CDR3 loop is CASSMTRTEAFF. The DNA of the CDR3 is TGTGCCAGCAGTATGACGCGCACTGAAGCTTTCTTT.

The chain links TRBV4-1 to TRBJ1-4; D is possibly TRBD1 (6 bases). The CDR3 sequence is 18 residues long. Per the germline V gene, CDR1 is MGHRA and CDR2 is YSYEKL. Trimming removed 1 base at V and 7 bases at J, with 22 bases between. CDR3 amino acids: CASSQGGTFQGSGEKLFF. DNA for the CDR3: TGCGCCAGCAGCCAAGGGGGTACCTTTCAGGGGAGTGGTGAAAAACTGTTTTTT.

The chain employs TRBV18 and TRBJ2-5; D perhaps matches TRBD1 (7 bases). The germline gives CDR1 KGHSH, CDR2 LQKENI. CDR3 size: 16 residues. V dropped 3 bases and J dropped 4 bases, with 18 bases sitting between them. CDR3 DNA sequence: TGTGCCAGCTCACCCCCTCCAGGGGGAGGAAGAGAGACCCAGTACTTC. This gives the protein CASSPPPGGGRETQYF.